These 7 T cell receptor beta chains originate from one sample sequenced in a study of spatial heterogeneity in lung cancer. Specified time point: blood at routine non-recurrence follow-up after resection. TCRdb recomputed calls from the 5' RACE reads with MiXCR, one row per CDR3 protein. The sample lists about 47,000 distinct CDR3 sequences, 10% to 15% occurring once. Sample: PBMCs, taken at follow-up. All receptors come from a male donor with early-stage non-small cell lung cancer.

This clonotype was detected ten times or more. The CDR3 region has the DNA TGTGCCAGCAGTGAGTACAATGAGCAGTTCTTC. It is translated as CASSEYNEQFF. This rearrangement joins TRBV2 to TRBJ2-1; the D is unclear. Germline CDR1 reads SNHLY; CDR2 reads FYNNEI. V was shortened by 3 bases and J by 4 bases, with 1 base between the two germline ends. This CDR3 is built from 11 residues. Complete variable domain (other parts from reference TRBV2 and TRBJ2-1): EPEVTQTPSHQVTQMGQEVILRCVPISNHLYFYWYRQILGQKVEFLVSFYNNEISEKSEIFDDQFSVERPDGSNFTLKIRSTKLEDSAMYFCASSEYNEQFFGPGTRLTVL.

This clonotype has just a few counts. The CDR3: CASSPRQRITYEQYF. The CDR3 nucleotides read TGTGCCAGCAGCCCGCGACAGAGGATCACCTACGAGCAGTACTTC. The V and J genes are TRBV11-2 and TRBJ2-7, with D perhaps matching TRBD1 (5 bases). Between the trimmed V and J ends, which lost 5 bases and 2 bases, there was a span of 16 bases. Per germline, CDR1 SGHAT and CDR2 FQNNGV. The CDR3 length is 15 residues.

This clonotype was observed many times. V gene TRBV30 combines with J gene TRBJ2-7, with D uncertain. The CDR3 spans 11 residues. The V gene's germline CDR1 is GTSNPN and CDR2 SVGIG (reference sequence). Trimming cost V 0 bases and J 4 bases, with 4 bases left between them. The CDR3 DNA reads TGTGCCTGGAGTGTGATTTACGAGCAGTACTTC. It encodes CAWSVIYEQYF.

This clonotype was seen many times. The chain recombines TRBV12-3 or TRBV12-4 with TRBJ2-3; no reliable D call. V lost 2 bases, J lost 1 base, and 4 bases lay in between. The CDR3 runs 13 residues. The chain's CDR3 is CASSLQGTDTQYF. The CDR3 bases are TGTGCCAGCAGTTTACAAGGCACAGATACGCAGTATTTT.

J is TRBJ2-7 and V is TRBV7-9; weak D call: TRBD2 (5 bases). The germline V gene has CDR1 SEHNR and CDR2 FQNEAQ (reference sequence). Deletions cut 5 bases from V and 9 bases from J, with 17 bases between. This CDR3 region has 13 residues. CDR3 protein: CASSPKDSSGQYF. The CDR3 DNA is TGTGCCAGCAGCCCTAAGGACTCCTCGGGGCAGTACTTC.

This chain uses TRBV19 with TRBJ2-7, with 9 bases fitting TRBD2. Germline values: CDR1 LNHDA, CDR2 SQIVND (reference sequence). This CDR3 has 16 residues. V was pared by 5 bases and J by 2 bases, with 10 bases of the junction left unmatched. CDR3 residues: CASSVFLAGNTYEQYF. As DNA, the CDR3 is TGTGCCAGTAGTGTCTTCCTAGCGGGGAACACCTACGAGCAGTACTTC. The entire variable domain, with the rest obtained from reference TRBV19 and TRBJ2-7, is as follows: DGGITQSPKYLFRKEGQNVTLSCEQNLNHDAMYWYRQDPGQGLRLIYYSQIVNDFQKGDIAEGYSVSREKKESFPLTVTSAQKNPTAFYLCASSVFLAGNTYEQYFGPGTRLTVT.

This clonotype was detected ten times or more. V is TRBV20-1 and J is TRBJ1-6; 7 positions agree with TRBD1. The CDR3 spans 15 residues. CDR1 and CDR2 from the germline V gene are DFQATT and SNEGSKA (reference sequence). Trimming removed 6 bases from V and 8 bases from J; junction bases left unmatched: 13. The CDR3 protein is CSAQAQGGSYSPLHF. The CDR3 DNA is TGCAGTGCACAAGCCCAGGGGGGAAGTTATTCACCCCTCCACTTT.